The clone carrying this T cell receptor beta chain was counted many times. The sample is drawn from a study of neurological immune-mediated disorders. The CDR3 runs 18 residues. Per germline, CDR1 DFQATT and CDR2 SNEGSKA (reference sequence). V gave up 6 bases and J gave up 0 bases, with 24 bases separating them. One entry per CDR3 protein, called by TCRdb with MiXCR from the 5' RACE reads. Of about 120,000 distinct CDR3 sequences listed, roughly 3.2% are singletons. This TCR came from a woman younger than 45 with multiple sclerosis. The V call is TRBV20-1, the J call TRBJ1-5; TRBD1 is a possible D gene (5 bases). Sequenced sample: PBMCs. The CDR3 region is CSASSGRGAFFSNQPQHF. The CDR3 DNA follows: TGCAGTGCCTCTTCCGGGAGGGGTGCTTTCTTTAGCAATCAGCCCCAGCATTTT.